These 2 T cell receptor beta chains share one sample of origin, sequenced in a study of T cell clonotyping in hematopoietic cell transplantation. Noted time point: recipient sample about 28 days before transplant, after cytoreduction. Sequencing was performed with immunoSEQ multiplex PCR; in TCRdb, only in-frame clones are kept and a portion is missing. Here the sample spans about 11,000 clones, more than 85% being singletons. Source: peripheral blood mononuclear cells, taken before stem cell transplant. These receptors came from a woman aged 40 to 49 with acute myeloid leukemia. Some clones in this sample may be carry-over from other donors' samples.

Only one count was recorded for this clone. The CDR3 DNA follows: TGTGCCAGCAGGACAGTCTCGCCGCGATCCAACTACGAGCAGTACTTC. This codes for CASRTVSPRSNYEQYF. The genes are TRBV2 and TRBJ2-7, with a weak D call TRBD1 (5 bases). This CDR3 comprises 16 residues. Deletions cut 6 bases from V and 3 bases from J, with 21 bases between. Germline assignment: CDR1 SNHLY and CDR2 FYNNEI.

V and J are TRBV4-3 and TRBJ2-1, with TRBD2 matching over 7 bases. This CDR3 comprises 16 residues. V was pared by 4 bases and J by 0 bases, with 6 bases of the junction left unmatched. The V gene's germline CDR1 is LGHNA and CDR2 YSLEER. The CDR3 DNA sequence: TGCGCCAGCAGCCGGGGAGGGGCGGTCTCCTACAATGAGCAGTTCTTC. This encodes CASSRGGAVSYNEQFF.